This T cell receptor beta chain was sequenced in a study of early T cells in non-severe SARS-CoV-2 infection (dated by TCRdb to the early 2020s). A note on the overall study: Because TCR sequencing was done on bulk RNA from unsorted whole blood, the alpha and beta chains could not be paired.

This clonotype was recorded at least ten times. What antigen it recognizes has not been identified. There are no base qualities to consult, and no much larger clone falls within one base. CDR1 MDHEN and CDR2 SYDVKM are derived from the germline V gene. V has 4 bases trimmed and J has 5 bases trimmed; junction bases matching no gene number 5. The CDR3, cysteine through phenylalanine, is 13 amino acids long. This entry keeps only the CDR3 DNA: 39 bases, framed from base 1. The study was a case-control design nested within a healthcare worker cohort in London, UK, with weekly nasopharyngeal swab PCR tests and blood sampling. Healthcare workers were enrolled in the week of the UK lockdown, from 23 to 31 March 2020, and were followed every week for up to roughly 16 weeks. The study at large found these results: VDJdb matching was skewed toward anti-spike CD8 responses and likely underestimated virus-specific expansions, missing private and CD4 specificities.

Library preparation was by 5' RACE. Sequenced using a NextSeq 500. In the TCR library protocol, unique molecular identifiers were attached to individual cDNA molecules to correct for PCR bias and sequencing error. Both TCR alpha and beta chains were sequenced, and tight co-correlation was observed between alpha and beta sequence abundances in each sample. In the authors' own workflow: Decombinator V4 was used to annotate the V gene, J gene and CDR3 of the TCR sequences. TCRs were defined as expanded if a significant change between any two time points was detected under a Poisson model with p below 0.0001. TCR abundances were normalised to the total number of TCRs sequenced per sample and expressed as counts per million. MAIT TCRs were defined by TRAV1-2 paired with TRAJ12, TRAJ20 or TRAJ33, and iNKT TCRs by TRAV10 paired with TRAJ18. VDJdb, accessed 1 November 2021, was searched for CMV, EBV and SARS-CoV-2 annotated TCRs, with TCRs annotated for multiple antigens excluded. Clones were called with MiXCR by TCRdb after fastp trimmed the public reads at Q25, and only in-frame beta chains were retained. Each entry is one CDR3 protein sequence, shown with its most common DNA and genes. TCRdb, rather than the study authors, made the V and J calls. Across this sample there are 90,000 to 130,000 distinct CDR3 sequences, with roughly 13% seen only once. Clones ranked in the top ten supply around 4% of the sample.

The chain couples TRBV28 to TRBJ2-7; the central 7 bases match TRBD1. This receptor was obtained from an adult who was a healthcare worker with PCR-confirmed SARS-CoV-2 infection or an uninfected control (not recorded which). The source material was whole blood, sampled at baseline. The CDR3 protein is CASSYRDRDEQYF. The DNA is as follows: TGTGCCAGCAGTTACCGGGACAGAGACGAGCAGTACTTC.